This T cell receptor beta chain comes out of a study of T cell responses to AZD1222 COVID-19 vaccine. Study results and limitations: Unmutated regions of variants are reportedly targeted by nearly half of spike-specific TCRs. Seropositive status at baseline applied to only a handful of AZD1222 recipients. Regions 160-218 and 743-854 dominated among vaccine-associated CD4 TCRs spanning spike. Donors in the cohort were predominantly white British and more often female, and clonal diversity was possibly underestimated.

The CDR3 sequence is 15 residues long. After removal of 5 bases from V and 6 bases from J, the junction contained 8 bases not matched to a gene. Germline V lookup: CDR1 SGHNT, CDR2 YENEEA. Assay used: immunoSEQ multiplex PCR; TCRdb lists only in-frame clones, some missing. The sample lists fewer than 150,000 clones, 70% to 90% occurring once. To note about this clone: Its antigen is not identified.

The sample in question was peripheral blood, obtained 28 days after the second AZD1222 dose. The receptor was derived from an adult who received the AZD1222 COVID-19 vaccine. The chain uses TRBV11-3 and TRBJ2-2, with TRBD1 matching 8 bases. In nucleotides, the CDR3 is TGTGCCAGCAGCCCAGGACAGGGAAGCGCCGGGGAGCTGTTTTTT. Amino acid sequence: CASSPGQGSAGELFF.